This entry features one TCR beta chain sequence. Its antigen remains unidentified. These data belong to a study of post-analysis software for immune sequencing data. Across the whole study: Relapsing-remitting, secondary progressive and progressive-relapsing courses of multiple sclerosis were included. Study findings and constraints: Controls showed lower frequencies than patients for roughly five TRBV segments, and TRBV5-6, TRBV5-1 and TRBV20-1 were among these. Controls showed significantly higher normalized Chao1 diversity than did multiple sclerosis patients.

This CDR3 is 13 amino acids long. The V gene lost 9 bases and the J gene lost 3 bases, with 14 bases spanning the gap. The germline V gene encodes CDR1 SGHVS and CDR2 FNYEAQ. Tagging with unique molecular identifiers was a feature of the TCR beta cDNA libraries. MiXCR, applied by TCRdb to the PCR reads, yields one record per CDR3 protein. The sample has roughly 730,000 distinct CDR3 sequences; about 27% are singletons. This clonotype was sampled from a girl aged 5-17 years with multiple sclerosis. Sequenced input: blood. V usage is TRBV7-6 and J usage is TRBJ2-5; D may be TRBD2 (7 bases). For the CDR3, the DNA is TGTGCCAGTAGGGGGGGGACCGAAGAGACCCAGTACTTC. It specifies CASRGGTEETQYF.